Listed below are T cell receptor beta chains from one sample, sequenced in a study of T cell repertoires in cytomegalovirus infection. Using its own MiXCR run on the reads, TCRdb lists one record per CDR3 protein. Of about 740,000 distinct CDR3 sequences in the sample, under 40% are singletons; the top ten hold under 3%. Sequenced input: PBMCs. The receptors were gathered from a human donor in good health (CMV status not recorded). Some clones in this sample may be carry-over from other donors' samples. The CDR3 runs from the conserved cysteine through the conserved F or W. A D gene is named only where the DNA matches it firmly. Expanded clones get a size class; other rows say once, few or many, or leave the size out.

J gene: TRBJ2-6
D gene: -
V gene: TRBV7-2
clone size: many
CDR3 length: 16
CDR3 DNA: TGTGCCAGCAGCCAAGGGGTGACCACTGGGGCCAACGTCCTGACTTTC
CDR3 protein: CASSQGVTTGANVLTF

J gene: TRBJ2-1
D gene: -
V gene: TRBV20-1
clone size: -
CDR3 length: 17
CDR3 DNA: TGCAGTGCTTACAGGGTACAGGCTAGCGGAGCTTACAATGAGCAGTTCTTC
CDR3 protein: CSAYRVQASGAYNEQFF

J gene: TRBJ2-7
D gene: TRBD1
V gene: TRBV11-3
clone size: -
CDR3 length: 15
CDR3 DNA: TGTGCCAGCAGCTTAAACCCCGGACAGGGCTACGAGCAGTACTTC
CDR3 protein: CASSLNPGQGYEQYF

J gene: TRBJ1-6
D gene: -
V gene: TRBV12-3/TRBV12-4
clone size: few
CDR3 length: 14
CDR3 DNA: TGTGCCAGCAGTTTAGCACAGTATAATTCACCCCTCCACTTT
CDR3 protein: CASSLAQYNSPLHF

J gene: TRBJ1-5
D gene: -
V gene: TRBV20-1
clone size: -
CDR3 length: 13
CDR3 DNA: TGCAGTCTTAGGGAGATTGGCAATCAGCCCCAGCATTTT
CDR3 protein: CSLREIGNQPQHF

J gene: TRBJ1-4
D gene: -
V gene: TRBV28
clone size: -
CDR3 length: 13
CDR3 DNA: TGTGCCAGCAGAAGGCCTCGCGGGGAAAAACTGTTTTTT
CDR3 protein: CASRRPRGEKLFF

J gene: TRBJ2-7
D gene: -
V gene: TRBV7-2
clone size: few
CDR3 length: 14
CDR3 DNA: TGTGCCAGCAGCTTAGACAGGGCGAACTACGAGCAGTACTTC
CDR3 protein: CASSLDRANYEQYF

J gene: TRBJ2-1
D gene: TRBD1
V gene: TRBV7-8
clone size: many
CDR3 length: 16
CDR3 DNA: TGTGCCAGCAGCTTCGTGACAGGGAGAACCCACAATGAGCAGTTCTTC
CDR3 protein: CASSFVTGRTHNEQFF

J gene: TRBJ1-4
D gene: -
V gene: TRBV18
clone size: -
CDR3 length: 13
CDR3 DNA: TGTGCCAGCTCCTGGGAAGATAATGAAAAACTGTTTTTT
CDR3 protein: CASSWEDNEKLFF

J gene: TRBJ1-6
D gene: -
V gene: TRBV12-3/TRBV12-4
clone size: few
CDR3 length: 11
CDR3 DNA: TGTGCCAGCAGTTTCCGGGGACCCCTCCACTTT
CDR3 protein: CASSFRGPLHF

J gene: TRBJ2-5
D gene: TRBD1
V gene: TRBV11-2
clone size: -
CDR3 length: 16
CDR3 DNA: TGTGCCAGCAGCTACGTTGGGACAGGGGGCTCGGAGACCCAGTACTTC
CDR3 protein: CASSYVGTGGSETQYF

J gene: TRBJ1-5
D gene: TRBD1
V gene: TRBV12-3/TRBV12-4
clone size: -
CDR3 length: 15
CDR3 DNA: TGTGCCAGCAGAAGAACAGGGGGCGGGAATCAGCCCCAGCATTTT
CDR3 protein: CASRRTGGGNQPQHF

J gene: TRBJ2-3
D gene: TRBD2
V gene: TRBV20-1
clone size: -
CDR3 length: 15
CDR3 DNA: TGCAGTGCCCTACGTCCTAGCGGGAGCACAGATACGCAGTATTTT
CDR3 protein: CSALRPSGSTDTQYF

J gene: TRBJ2-7
D gene: -
V gene: TRBV28
clone size: -
CDR3 length: 14
CDR3 DNA: TGTGCCAGCAGTTTTAGGGAGCTTTCCTACGAGCAGTACTTC
CDR3 protein: CASSFRELSYEQYF

J gene: TRBJ2-7
D gene: -
V gene: TRBV2
clone size: -
CDR3 length: 11
CDR3 DNA: TGTGCCAGCACTTCAAGGGGGGAGCAGTACTTC
CDR3 protein: CASTSRGEQYF

J gene: TRBJ1-1
D gene: -
V gene: TRBV10-3
clone size: -
CDR3 length: 14
CDR3 DNA: TGTGCCACTAGGGGGATTAATATGAACACTGAAGCTTTCTTT
CDR3 protein: CATRGINMNTEAFF

J gene: TRBJ1-1
D gene: TRBD1
V gene: TRBV7-4
clone size: few
CDR3 length: 16
CDR3 DNA: TGTGCCAGCAGCATGCTTTTGGACAGGTTGAACACTGAAGCTTTCTTT
CDR3 protein: CASSMLLDRLNTEAFF

J gene: TRBJ2-7
D gene: TRBD1
V gene: TRBV20-1
clone size: -
CDR3 length: 12
CDR3 DNA: TGCAGTGCTATTGGGACAGCCTACGAGCAGTACTTC
CDR3 protein: CSAIGTAYEQYF

J gene: TRBJ2-2
D gene: -
V gene: TRBV5-1
clone size: -
CDR3 length: 15
CDR3 DNA: TGCGCCAGCAGCGGGGGCGTACAGAGCACCGGGGAGCTGTTTTTT
CDR3 protein: CASSGGVQSTGELFF

J gene: TRBJ1-2
D gene: TRBD1
V gene: TRBV28
clone size: -
CDR3 length: 13
CDR3 DNA: TGTGCCAGCAGTTTTGAGGGGGCGGGCGGCTACACCTTC
CDR3 protein: CASSFEGAGGYTF

J gene: TRBJ1-4
D gene: -
V gene: TRBV7-8
clone size: many
CDR3 length: 14
CDR3 DNA: TGTGCCAGCAGCTTATTGCGGTTCAGAGAAAAACTGTTTTTT
CDR3 protein: CASSLLRFREKLFF

J gene: TRBJ2-2
D gene: TRBD2
V gene: TRBV7-8
clone size: -
CDR3 length: 17
CDR3 DNA: TGTGCCAGCAGCTTCCGTAGCGGGAACGTCGACACCGGGGAGCTGTTTTTT
CDR3 protein: CASSFRSGNVDTGELFF

J gene: TRBJ2-7
D gene: TRBD2
V gene: TRBV7-2
clone size: -
CDR3 length: 15
CDR3 DNA: TGTGCCAGCAGCTTAGAGGGACTACCCACCTACGAGCAGTACTTC
CDR3 protein: CASSLEGLPTYEQYF

J gene: TRBJ2-2
D gene: TRBD1
V gene: TRBV5-4
clone size: few
CDR3 length: 14
CDR3 DNA: TGTGCCAGCAGCAAGGGACAGGCCCCCGGGGAGCTGTTTTTT
CDR3 protein: CASSKGQAPGELFF

J gene: TRBJ1-6
D gene: -
V gene: TRBV10-3
clone size: few
CDR3 length: 14
CDR3 DNA: TGTGCCATCAGTGAGTCGGGTGCCAATTCACCCCTCCACTTT
CDR3 protein: CAISESGANSPLHF

J gene: TRBJ2-7
D gene: TRBD1
V gene: TRBV7-2
clone size: -
CDR3 length: 14
CDR3 DNA: TGTGCCATCAGCGCACAGGGGAAGTCCGTCGATCAGTACTTC
CDR3 protein: CAISAQGKSVDQYF

J gene: TRBJ1-6
D gene: -
V gene: TRBV6-6
clone size: -
CDR3 length: 14
CDR3 DNA: TGTGCCAGCAGTGCTAACGGGGGCCGTTCACCCCTCCACTTT
CDR3 protein: CASSANGGRSPLHF

J gene: TRBJ2-5
D gene: -
V gene: TRBV9
clone size: few
CDR3 length: 14
CDR3 DNA: TGTGCCAGCAGCGCTAGTCAGGGCCGGGAGACCCAGTACTTC
CDR3 protein: CASSASQGRETQYF

J gene: TRBJ2-7
D gene: -
V gene: TRBV15
clone size: -
CDR3 length: 15
CDR3 DNA: TGTGCCACCAGCAGAGATTTTGGGGGTCGCAACGAGCAGTACTTC
CDR3 protein: CATSRDFGGRNEQYF

J gene: TRBJ2-7
D gene: -
V gene: TRBV20-1
clone size: -
CDR3 length: 14
CDR3 DNA: TGCAGTGCTAGAGATTTACTAGGCTCCTACGAGCAGTACTTC
CDR3 protein: CSARDLLGSYEQYF

J gene: TRBJ1-2
D gene: TRBD1
V gene: TRBV28
clone size: -
CDR3 length: 14
CDR3 DNA: TGTGCCAGCAGGAGGACAGGGGGCGGCTATGGCTACACCTTC
CDR3 protein: CASRRTGGGYGYTF

J gene: TRBJ1-1
D gene: -
V gene: TRBV19
clone size: few
CDR3 length: 13
CDR3 DNA: TGTGCCAGTAGTCCTCAGGTACCTACTGAAGCTTTCTTT
CDR3 protein: CASSPQVPTEAFF

J gene: TRBJ2-2
D gene: -
V gene: TRBV11-3
clone size: -
CDR3 length: 15
CDR3 DNA: TGTGCCAGCAGCTTAGGGGACACTAACACCGGGGAGCTGTTTTTT
CDR3 protein: CASSLGDTNTGELFF

J gene: TRBJ2-3
D gene: -
V gene: TRBV12-3/TRBV12-4
clone size: -
CDR3 length: 14
CDR3 DNA: TGTGCCAGCAGCCGATCACAGGGCACAAATACACAGTATTTT
CDR3 protein: CASSRSQGTNTQYF

J gene: TRBJ1-2
D gene: -
V gene: TRBV12-3/TRBV12-4
clone size: many
CDR3 length: 12
CDR3 DNA: TGTGCCAGCAGTGTCTCCGTCTACAGCTACACCTTC
CDR3 protein: CASSVSVYSYTF

J gene: TRBJ2-6
D gene: -
V gene: TRBV5-1
clone size: -
CDR3 length: 14
CDR3 DNA: TGCGCCAGCAGGCACAGTAAAGGGGCCAACGTCCTGACTTTC
CDR3 protein: CASRHSKGANVLTF

J gene: TRBJ1-1
D gene: -
V gene: TRBV7-2
clone size: few
CDR3 length: 16
CDR3 DNA: TGTGCCAGCAGCTTAGTACGGGGCGGATGGAACACTGAAGCTTTCTTT
CDR3 protein: CASSLVRGGWNTEAFF

J gene: TRBJ1-2
D gene: TRBD1
V gene: TRBV28
clone size: once
CDR3 length: 11
CDR3 DNA: TGTGCCAGCAGGGGACAGTTCGGCTACACCTTC
CDR3 protein: CASRGQFGYTF

J gene: TRBJ1-3
D gene: -
V gene: TRBV30
clone size: -
CDR3 length: 15
CDR3 DNA: TGTGCCTGGGACAGTAGCTCCCACTCTGGAAACACCATATATTTT
CDR3 protein: CAWDSSSHSGNTIYF

J gene: TRBJ2-7
D gene: -
V gene: TRBV7-2
clone size: -
CDR3 length: 15
CDR3 DNA: TGTGCCAGCAGCTTACTTCGTCTCGCCCACTACGAGCAGTACTTC
CDR3 protein: CASSLLRLAHYEQYF

J gene: TRBJ2-3
D gene: TRBD1
V gene: TRBV28
clone size: -
CDR3 length: 16
CDR3 DNA: TGTGCCAGCAACTTTTTCAGGACAGGGAGCACAGATACGCAGTATTTT
CDR3 protein: CASNFFRTGSTDTQYF

J gene: TRBJ2-6
D gene: -
V gene: TRBV7-4
clone size: -
CDR3 length: 18
CDR3 DNA: TGTGCCAGCAGTTCCCGGGAGTCCGGGCCCTCGGGGGCCAACGTCCTGACTTTC
CDR3 protein: CASSSRESGPSGANVLTF

J gene: TRBJ1-5
D gene: -
V gene: TRBV28
clone size: once
CDR3 length: 15
CDR3 DNA: TGTGCCAGCAGTTTATTGGCAGGGGCCGATCAGCCCCAGCATTTT
CDR3 protein: CASSLLAGADQPQHF

J gene: TRBJ1-5
D gene: TRBD1
V gene: TRBV12-3/TRBV12-4
clone size: many
CDR3 length: 15
CDR3 DNA: TGTGCCAGCAGCCCGGGACAGGGAGGAAATCAGCCCCAGCATTTT
CDR3 protein: CASSPGQGGNQPQHF

J gene: TRBJ1-1
D gene: -
V gene: TRBV5-1
clone size: -
CDR3 length: 15
CDR3 DNA: TGCGCCAGCAGCCGCCGTTGGGCCAGAGACACTGAAGCTTTCTTT
CDR3 protein: CASSRRWARDTEAFF

J gene: TRBJ1-2
D gene: -
V gene: TRBV5-5
clone size: -
CDR3 length: 13
CDR3 DNA: TGTGCCAGCAGCTTTGAAGGGGCTGTTGGCTACACCTTC
CDR3 protein: CASSFEGAVGYTF

J gene: TRBJ2-2
D gene: -
V gene: TRBV28
clone size: -
CDR3 length: 14
CDR3 DNA: TGTGCCAGCAGTGGAGGTCTTCCCACCGGGGAGCTGTTTTTT
CDR3 protein: CASSGGLPTGELFF

J gene: TRBJ2-1
D gene: TRBD1
V gene: TRBV4-2
clone size: -
CDR3 length: 16
CDR3 DNA: TGTGCCAGCAGCCAAGATCCCGGGACAGGGGGCAGTGAGCAGTTCTTC
CDR3 protein: CASSQDPGTGGSEQFF

J gene: TRBJ2-4
D gene: TRBD2
V gene: TRBV3-1
clone size: -
CDR3 length: 18
CDR3 DNA: TGTGCCAGCAGCCAAGTGTTACGGCTAGCGGGAGTTGAAAACATTCAGTACTTC
CDR3 protein: CASSQVLRLAGVENIQYF

J gene: TRBJ2-1
D gene: TRBD1
V gene: TRBV12-3/TRBV12-4
clone size: few
CDR3 length: 18
CDR3 DNA: TGTGCCAGCAGCAACCCGACATCCGGGACAGGCGCCGACAATGAGCAGTTCTTC
CDR3 protein: CASSNPTSGTGADNEQFF

J gene: TRBJ1-2
D gene: -
V gene: TRBV6-4
clone size: -
CDR3 length: 14
CDR3 DNA: TGTGCCAGCAGTCCCAGGGAGGGGGTAGAGGGCTACACCTTC
CDR3 protein: CASSPREGVEGYTF

J gene: TRBJ1-2
D gene: -
V gene: TRBV7-8
clone size: many
CDR3 length: 12
CDR3 DNA: TGTGCCAGCAGCTTAGGCGACTATGGCTACACCTTC
CDR3 protein: CASSLGDYGYTF

J gene: TRBJ2-3
D gene: -
V gene: TRBV20-1
clone size: -
CDR3 length: 15
CDR3 DNA: TGCAGTGCTAGAGAATGGGATAAAAGCACAGATACGCAGTATTTT
CDR3 protein: CSAREWDKSTDTQYF

J gene: TRBJ1-2
D gene: -
V gene: TRBV28
clone size: few
CDR3 length: 15
CDR3 DNA: TGTGCCAGCAGCCCCGAGTCTCAGGGTTTCTATGGCTACACCTTC
CDR3 protein: CASSPESQGFYGYTF

J gene: TRBJ2-3
D gene: TRBD2
V gene: TRBV7-9
clone size: -
CDR3 length: 18
CDR3 DNA: TGTGCCAGCAGCAAAACCGGGACTAGCGGGAGGGCCCGATACGGGCAGTATTTT
CDR3 protein: CASSKTGTSGRARYGQYF

J gene: TRBJ1-5
D gene: TRBD1
V gene: TRBV28
clone size: -
CDR3 length: 15
CDR3 DNA: TGTGCCAGCAGTCCCCAGGGGGCCCGCAATCAGCCCCAGCATTTT
CDR3 protein: CASSPQGARNQPQHF